The rows below give T cell receptor beta chains drawn from one sample of a study of blood T cell repertoires in COVID-19. TCRdb's table, derived via immunoSEQ multiplex PCR, lists solely in-frame clones and lacks some. The sample includes approximately 210,000 clones, less than 85% seen only once; the top ten take approximately 2.6%. Sequenced: peripheral blood. These receptors originate from a woman aged 70 to 79 with active or convalescent COVID-19. CDR3s leave out the opening cysteine and the closing phenylalanine or tryptophan. The D gene is left open where the match is weak.

j_call	v_call	d_call	cdr3_aa
TRBJ2-1	TRBV19	TRBD2	ASTQRGHEQF
TRBJ1-5	TRBV9	NA	ASSPRTAGQPQH
TRBJ2-6	TRBV2	NA	ASRPTRSGANVLT
TRBJ2-3	TRBV7-2	TRBD2	ASSPGLAGAADTQY
TRBJ2-2	TRBV10-3	NA	AISVDGLAMNTGELF
TRBJ1-1	TRBV27	NA	ASSPFDRINTEAF
TRBJ1-2	TRBV28	TRBD1	ASSLGAGGNGYT
TRBJ2-7	TRBV28	NA	ASSSLVYEQY
TRBJ2-7	TRBV5-4	TRBD2	ASSLPGLAGYEQY
TRBJ2-3	TRBV5-4	NA	ASSGGERSTDTQY
TRBJ2-7	TRBV6-2/TRBV6-3	TRBD2	ASSYREGYEQY
TRBJ2-7	TRBV5-4	NA	ASSSGLHGYEQY
TRBJ1-2	TRBV6-5	TRBD1	ASRSGTGGSFGYT
TRBJ1-2	TRBV7-2	TRBD1	ASSSGQDYGYT
TRBJ2-2	TRBV3-1/TRBV3-2	NA	ASSQQGTDTRELF
TRBJ2-2	TRBV5-1	NA	ASRPPGENTGELF
TRBJ1-1	TRBV29-1	NA	SVTGKANTEAF
TRBJ1-1	TRBV27	NA	ASSMDSRGNTEAF
TRBJ1-1	TRBV5-6	NA	ASSLYGGRGEKNTEAF
TRBJ2-7	TRBV4-1	NA	ASSQDLASARAQY
TRBJ1-4	TRBV18	TRBD1	ASSPPGQGREKLF
TRBJ1-2	TRBV2	NA	ASSEARQRGGYT
TRBJ1-1	TRBV21-1	NA	ASSKDRANTEAF
TRBJ1-1	TRBV28	TRBD1	ASSMTGGIVSSEAF
TRBJ2-7	TRBV28	NA	ASTTQGSIYEQY
TRBJ2-3	TRBV28	TRBD2	ASSSAGAHTDTQY
TRBJ2-2	TRBV5-1	NA	ASFFTGTGELF
TRBJ1-4	TRBV20-1	NA	SKGDNEKLF
TRBJ2-1	TRBV10-3	TRBD2	AISASPGTSGKGGYNEQF
TRBJ2-3	TRBV14	TRBD1	ASSQDLGQGTDTQY
TRBJ2-2	TRBV10-3	TRBD2	AIRGTSGTGLSGELF
TRBJ2-5	TRBV10-3	TRBD2	AISEPGLAAKY
TRBJ1-2	TRBV27	TRBD1	ASSLLGRQGAGGYT
TRBJ2-5	TRBV7-9	TRBD2	ASSLTGGVQETQY
TRBJ1-1	TRBV28	NA	ASTRADMNTEAF
TRBJ2-3	TRBV7-2	NA	ASSTPGPRAQY
TRBJ1-6	TRBV2	TRBD1	ASSGQVLSSPLH
TRBJ2-1	TRBV7-2	NA	ASSLALGPYNEQF
TRBJ1-3	TRBV28	NA	ASRQGNGNTIY
TRBJ2-3	TRBV7-2	NA	ASSLSRADTQY
TRBJ1-2	TRBV4-2	NA	ASSQAETGDYGYT
TRBJ2-3	TRBV7-2	NA	ASSLDRQSPQY
TRBJ1-1	TRBV29-1	TRBD1	SVTGTGDFAEAF
TRBJ2-3	TRBV3-1/TRBV3-2	NA	ASSGGGGWVTDTQY
TRBJ2-1	TRBV2	NA	ATAHNEQF
TRBJ1-3	TRBV19	NA	ASSILQGTFSGNTIY
TRBJ1-1	TRBV11-2	NA	ASSPDTNTEAF
TRBJ2-5	TRBV30	NA	AWSSSGTQAETQY
TRBJ2-5	TRBV2	TRBD2	ASSTRTSGGPQETQY